This T cell receptor beta chain was observed in a study of T cell changes during pregnancy in multiple sclerosis (dated by TCRdb to about 2019). Broadly, across the study: The study examined how the T cell repertoire changed over the course of pregnancy in women with multiple sclerosis.

As concerns this clone: What this receptor recognizes is not known. No base-level quality is on record; no much larger clone is a single base apart.

Library prep was done by the immunoSEQ multiplex PCR assay. The source is immuneACCESS, and TCRdb retained only in-frame sequences with V and J called. Part of the clones is not carried over; for the studies checked, unresolved V genes explain less than half of this, and the remainder is unexplained. This sample comprises over 85,000 clones, about nine tenths of them detected only once. The leading ten clones occupy about 0.75% of the sample. The CDR3 measures 15 amino acids from cysteine to phenylalanine. Just the 45-base CDR3 DNA is kept, in frame starting at base 1. V is pared back by 5 bases and J by 3 bases, with 17 bases lying between the germline termini. The germline V gene (reference sequence) yields LNHDA for CDR1 and SQIVND for CDR2.

Here the sequenced sample was peripheral blood, taken in the second trimester of pregnancy. The receptor was isolated from a female donor in good health, enrolled as a control in a pregnancy study. The chain uses TRBV19 and TRBJ2-7, and the D gene may be TRBD2, 5 bases matching. The nucleotide sequence is TGTGCCAGTAGTCCCCGGTCCGGGATAGACTACGAGCAGTACTTC. Its protein is CASSPRSGIDYEQYF.